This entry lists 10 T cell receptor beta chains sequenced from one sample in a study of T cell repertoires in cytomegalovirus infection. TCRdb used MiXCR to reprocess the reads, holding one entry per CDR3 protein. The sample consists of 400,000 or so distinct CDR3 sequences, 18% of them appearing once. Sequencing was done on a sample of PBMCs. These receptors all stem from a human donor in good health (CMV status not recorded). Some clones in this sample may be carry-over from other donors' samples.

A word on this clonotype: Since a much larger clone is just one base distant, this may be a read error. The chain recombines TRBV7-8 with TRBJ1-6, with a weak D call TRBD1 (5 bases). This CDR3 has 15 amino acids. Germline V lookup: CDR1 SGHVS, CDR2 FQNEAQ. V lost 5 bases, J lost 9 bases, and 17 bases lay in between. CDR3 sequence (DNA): TGTGCCAGCAGCCTCCAGTGGGGCGCGGGTTCACCCCTCCACTTT. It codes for CASSLQWGAGSPLHF.

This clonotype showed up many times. CDR3 amino acids: CASSYVGRPNTEAFF. In DNA, the CDR3 is TGTGCCAGCAGTTACGTGGGCAGACCGAACACTGAAGCTTTCTTT. The V and J genes are TRBV6-2 or TRBV6-3 and TRBJ1-1; unclear D gene. The CDR3 runs 15 residues. Trimming took off 2 bases at V and 1 base at J, with 11 bases between the two ends. From germline, CDR1 is MNHEY and CDR2 SVGEGT.

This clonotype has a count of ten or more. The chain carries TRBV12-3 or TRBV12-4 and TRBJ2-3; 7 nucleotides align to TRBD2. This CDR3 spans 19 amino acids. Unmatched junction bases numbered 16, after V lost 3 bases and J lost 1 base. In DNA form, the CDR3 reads TGTGCCAGCAGTTTTCGTCGGACTAGTGGCGAACCCCGCACAGATACGCAGTATTTT. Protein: CASSFRRTSGEPRTDTQYF.

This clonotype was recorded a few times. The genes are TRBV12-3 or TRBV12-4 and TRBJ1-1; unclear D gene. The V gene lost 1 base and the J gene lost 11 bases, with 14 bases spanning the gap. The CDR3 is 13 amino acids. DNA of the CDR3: TGTGCCAGCAGTTTAGGGGCAGGAGGGTGGGCTTTCTTT. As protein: CASSLGAGGWAFF.

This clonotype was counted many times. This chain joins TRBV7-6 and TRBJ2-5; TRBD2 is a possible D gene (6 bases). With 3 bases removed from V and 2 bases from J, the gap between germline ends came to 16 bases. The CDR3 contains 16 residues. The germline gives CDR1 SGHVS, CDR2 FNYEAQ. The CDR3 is CASSLSGVAAQETQYF. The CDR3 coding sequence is TGTGCCAGCAGCTTGTCGGGAGTAGCTGCTCAAGAGACCCAGTACTTC.

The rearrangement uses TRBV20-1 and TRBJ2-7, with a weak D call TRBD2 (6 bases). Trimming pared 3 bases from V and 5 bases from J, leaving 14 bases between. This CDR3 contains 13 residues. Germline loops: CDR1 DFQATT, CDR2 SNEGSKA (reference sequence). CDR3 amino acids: CSASGGNLNEQYF. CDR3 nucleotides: TGCAGTGCTAGTGGGGGGAATCTCAACGAGCAGTACTTC.

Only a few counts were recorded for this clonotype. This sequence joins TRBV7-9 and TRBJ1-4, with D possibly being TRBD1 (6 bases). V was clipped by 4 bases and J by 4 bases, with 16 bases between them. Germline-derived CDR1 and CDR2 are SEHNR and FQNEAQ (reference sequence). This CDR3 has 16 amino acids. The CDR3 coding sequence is TGTGCCAGCAGCTCCCGTATACAGGGACTTAATGAAAAACTGTTTTTT. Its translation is CASSSRIQGLNEKLFF.

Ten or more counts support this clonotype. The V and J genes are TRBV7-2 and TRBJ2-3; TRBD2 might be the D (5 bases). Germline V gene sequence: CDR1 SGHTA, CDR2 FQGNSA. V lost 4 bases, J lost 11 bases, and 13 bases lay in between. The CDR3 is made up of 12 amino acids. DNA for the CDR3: TGTGCCAGCAGCTCCACTAGTTCTGGGCAGTATTTT. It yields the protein CASSSTSSGQYF. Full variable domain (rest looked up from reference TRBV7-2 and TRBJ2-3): GAGVSQSPSNKVTEKGKDVELRCDPISGHTALYWYRQSLGQGLEFLIYFQGNSAPDKSGLPSDRFSAERTGGSVSTLTIQRTQQEDSAVYLCASSSTSSGQYFGPGTRLTVL.

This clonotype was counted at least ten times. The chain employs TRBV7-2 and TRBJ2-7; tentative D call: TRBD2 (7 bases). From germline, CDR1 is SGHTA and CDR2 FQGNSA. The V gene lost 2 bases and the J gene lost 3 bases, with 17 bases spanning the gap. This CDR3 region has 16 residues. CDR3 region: CASSLMPPGEGYEQYF. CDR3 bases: TGTGCCAGCAGCTTAATGCCCCCAGGGGAGGGCTACGAGCAGTACTTC. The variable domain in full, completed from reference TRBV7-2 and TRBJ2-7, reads GAGVSQSPSNKVTEKGKDVELRCDPISGHTALYWYRQSLGQGLEFLIYFQGNSAPDKSGLPSDRFSAERTGGSVSTLTIQRTQQEDSAVYLCASSLMPPGEGYEQYFGPGTRLTVT.

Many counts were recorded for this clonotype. The CDR3 sequence: CASSRDRITGELFF. The CDR3 coding sequence is TGTGCCAGTTCCCGGGACAGAATTACCGGGGAGCTGTTTTTT. The chain joins TRBV19 to TRBJ2-2, with 7 positions matching TRBD1. The ends lost 8 bases at V and 5 bases at J; junction bases unmatched: 8. The CDR3 spans 14 residues. CDR1 and CDR2 from the germline V gene are LNHDA and SQIVND (reference sequence).